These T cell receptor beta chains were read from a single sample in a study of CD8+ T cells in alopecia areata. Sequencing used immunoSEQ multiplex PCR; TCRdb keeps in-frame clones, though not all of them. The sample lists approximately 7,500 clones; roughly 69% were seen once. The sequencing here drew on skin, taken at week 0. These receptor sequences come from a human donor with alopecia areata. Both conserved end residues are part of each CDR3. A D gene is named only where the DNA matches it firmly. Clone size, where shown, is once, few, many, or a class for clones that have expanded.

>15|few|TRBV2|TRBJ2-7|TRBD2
CASSVTAGGTYEQYF
TGTGCCAGCAGTGTCACAGCGGGGGGTACTTACGAGCAGTACTTC
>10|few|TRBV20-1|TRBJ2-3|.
CSARTDTQYF
TGCAGTGCTAGGACAGATACGCAGTATTTT
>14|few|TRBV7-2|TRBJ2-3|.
CASKTGLMTDTQYF
TGTGCCAGCAAAACAGGGTTAATGACAGATACGCAGTATTTT
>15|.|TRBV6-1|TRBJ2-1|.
CASSDRGLSYNEQFF
TGTGCCAGCAGTGACCGTGGCCTCTCCTACAATGAGCAGTTCTTC
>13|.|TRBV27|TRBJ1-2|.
CASSLLVNSGYTF
TGTGCCAGCAGTTTATTGGTAAACTCTGGCTACACCTTC
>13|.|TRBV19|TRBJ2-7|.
CASSIDPRGKQYF
TGTGCCAGTAGTATAGATCCCAGGGGTAAGCAGTACTTC
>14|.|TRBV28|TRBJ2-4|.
CASSLQNLKNIQYF
TGTGCCAGCAGCCTACAGAATCTCAAAAACATTCAGTACTTC
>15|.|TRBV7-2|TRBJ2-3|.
CASSLPRGGPDTQYF
TGTGCCAGCAGCTTACCGAGGGGGGGGCCAGATACGCAGTATTTT
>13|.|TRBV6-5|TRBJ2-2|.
CASRELNTGELFF
TGTGCCAGCAGAGAGTTAAACACCGGGGAGCTGTTTTTT
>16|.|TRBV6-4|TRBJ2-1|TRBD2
CASSISGGSSYNEQFF
TGTGCCAGCAGTATTAGCGGGGGGAGCTCCTACAATGAGCAGTTCTTC
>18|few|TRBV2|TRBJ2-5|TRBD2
CASSDGTSGGAEQETQYF
TGTGCCAGCAGTGACGGGACTAGCGGGGGGGCGGAACAAGAGACCCAGTACTTC
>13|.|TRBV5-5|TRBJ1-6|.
CAGGRGRYSPLHF
TGTGCCGGGGGTAGGGGCCGCTATTCACCCCTCCACTTT
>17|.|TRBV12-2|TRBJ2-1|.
CASRLASPGLAANEQFF
TGTGCAAGTCGCTTAGCCAGTCCCGGACTAGCGGCGAATGAGCAGTTCTTC
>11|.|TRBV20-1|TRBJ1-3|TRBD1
CSARGQGPLYF
TGCAGTGCTAGAGGACAGGGGCCCTTATATTTT
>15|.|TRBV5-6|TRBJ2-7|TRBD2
CASSSIAGGKYEQYF
TGTGCCAGCAGCTCCATAGCGGGGGGAAAATACGAGCAGTACTTC
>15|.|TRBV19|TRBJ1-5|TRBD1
CASSIMDRGGQPQHF
TGTGCCAGTAGTATTATGGACAGGGGGGGACAGCCCCAGCATTTT
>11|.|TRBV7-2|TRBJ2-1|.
CASSRDFEQFF
TGTGCCAGCAGCAGGGACTTTGAGCAGTTCTTC
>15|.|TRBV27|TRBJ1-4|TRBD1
CASARDRRANEKLFF
TGTGCCAGCGCCCGGGACAGACGTGCTAATGAAAAACTGTTTTTT
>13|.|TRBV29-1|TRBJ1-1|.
CSVAGQLNTEAFF
TGCAGCGTTGCGGGGCAGCTGAACACTGAAGCTTTCTTT
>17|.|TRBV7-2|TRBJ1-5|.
CASSLDHRLSSNQPQHF
TGTGCCAGCAGCTTAGATCATCGGCTTTCGAGCAATCAGCCCCAGCATTTT
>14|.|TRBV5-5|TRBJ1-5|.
CASSPTGSNQPQHF
TGTGCCAGCAGCCCTACAGGGTCCAATCAGCCCCAGCATTTT
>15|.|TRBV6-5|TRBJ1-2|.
CASSLTGLRNYGYTF
TGTGCCAGCAGCCTTACAGGGTTGAGGAACTATGGCTACACCTTC
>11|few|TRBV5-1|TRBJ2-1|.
CASSLESKQFF
TGCGCCAGCAGCTTGGAGTCGAAGCAGTTCTTC
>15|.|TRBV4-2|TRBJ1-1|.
CASSQGPGVETEAFF
TGTGCCAGCAGCCAAGGGCCGGGTGTGGAGACTGAAGCTTTCTTT
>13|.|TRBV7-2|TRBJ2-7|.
CASSFVSPYEQYF
TGTGCCAGCAGCTTTGTAAGTCCTTACGAGCAGTACTTC
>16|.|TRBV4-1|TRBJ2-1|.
CASSQDGATITNEQFF
TGCGCCAGCAGCCAAGATGGGGCTACAATCACCAATGAGCAGTTCTTC
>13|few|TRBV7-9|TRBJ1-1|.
CATGGVVNTEAFF
TGTGCCACTGGGGGTGTGGTGAACACTGAAGCTTTCTTT
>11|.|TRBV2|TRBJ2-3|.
CASSDRSTQYF
TGTGCCAGCAGTGACAGGAGTACGCAGTATTTT
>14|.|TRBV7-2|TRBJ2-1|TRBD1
CASSVDRAYNEQFF
TGTGCCAGCAGCGTTGACAGGGCCTACAATGAGCAGTTCTTC
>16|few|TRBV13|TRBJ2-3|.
CASSDSGTPHGDTQYF
TGTGCCAGCAGCGACTCCGGGACGCCGCATGGGGATACGCAGTATTTT
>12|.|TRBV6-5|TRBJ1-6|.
CASSSYNSPLHF
TGTGCCAGCAGCTCCTATAATTCACCCCTCCACTTT
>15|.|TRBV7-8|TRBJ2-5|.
CASSLAGGRQETQYF
TGTGCCAGCAGCTTAGCTGGGGGGAGACAAGAGACCCAGTACTTC
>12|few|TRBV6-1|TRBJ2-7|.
CASRRSLYEQYF
TGTGCCAGCAGACGGAGCCTTTACGAGCAGTACTTC
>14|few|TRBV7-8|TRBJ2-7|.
CASRTRGTSYEQYF
TGTGCCAGCAGGACTCGCGGAACCTCCTACGAGCAGTACTTC
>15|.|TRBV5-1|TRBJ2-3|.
CASSFRDGQKGTQYF
TGCGCCAGCAGCTTCCGGGACGGCCAAAAGGGTACGCAGTATTTT
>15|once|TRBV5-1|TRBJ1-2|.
CASSFAVGTNYGYTF
TGCGCCAGCAGCTTCGCAGTAGGGACTAACTATGGCTACACCTTC
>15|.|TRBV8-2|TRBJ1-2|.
CGSTSRITKTYGYTF
TGTGGCAGTACTTCGAGGATAACGAAGACCTATGGCTACACCTTC
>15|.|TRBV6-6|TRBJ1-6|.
CASRPSGQYNSPLHF
TGTGCCAGCAGGCCATCAGGACAGTATAATTCACCCCTCCACTTT
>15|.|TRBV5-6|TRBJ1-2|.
CASSLFAGENYGYTF
TGTGCCAGCAGCTTGTTTGCAGGGGAGAACTATGGCTACACCTTC
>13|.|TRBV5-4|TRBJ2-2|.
CASSLLAYGELFF
TGTGCCAGCAGCTTATTAGCGTACGGGGAGCTGTTTTTT
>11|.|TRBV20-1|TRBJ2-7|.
CSARNGPEQYF
TGCAGTGCTAGGAACGGGCCCGAGCAGTACTTC
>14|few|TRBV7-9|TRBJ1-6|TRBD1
CASSQGQFNSPLHF
TGTGCCAGCAGCCAGGGACAGTTTAATTCACCCCTCCACTTT
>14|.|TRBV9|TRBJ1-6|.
CASSGGTDNSPLHF
TGTGCCAGCAGCGGCGGGACGGATAATTCACCCCTCCACTTT
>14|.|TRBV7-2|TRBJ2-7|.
CASSSTRAVKEQYF
TGTGCCAGCAGCTCTACGAGGGCAGTTAAGGAGCAGTACTTC
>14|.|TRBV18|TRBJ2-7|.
CASSPPNRPYEQYF
TGTGCCAGCTCACCACCGAACAGACCCTACGAGCAGTACTTC
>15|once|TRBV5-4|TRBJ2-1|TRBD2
CASRLAGGNYNEQFF
TGTGCCAGCAGGCTAGCGGGAGGAAATTACAATGAGCAGTTCTTC
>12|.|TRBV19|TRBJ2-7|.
CASSSGANEQYF
TGTGCCAGTAGTAGCGGGGCCAACGAGCAGTACTTC